Presented here are 13 T cell receptor beta chains from one specimen sequenced in a study of blood T cells in healthy people across ages. A J-beta primer mix and a sample-barcoded 5' primer were used in a second PCR of roughly 6 to 11 cycles. TCRdb ran MiXCR on the 5' RACE reads and lists one entry per CDR3 protein. The sample holds about 840,000 distinct CDR3 sequences, 25% to 30% seen once. The same data also went into a second study, on T cells of mothers and their children.

The sample was blood. These receptors all come from a woman in her thirties or forties in good health.

The gene calls are TRBV19 and TRBJ2-3; D gene uncertain. Trimming left V 4 bases short and J 2 bases short, with 7 bases between. Germline-derived CDR1 and CDR2 are LNHDA and SQIVND (reference sequence). The CDR3 totals 13 residues. The CDR3 loop reads CASSTVYTDTQYF. In DNA, the CDR3 is TGTGCCAGTAGTACCGTCTACACAGATACGCAGTATTTT. The full variable domain, completed using reference TRBV19 and TRBJ2-3, is DGGITQSPKYLFRKEGQNVTLSCEQNLNHDAMYWYRQDPGQGLRLIYYSQIVNDFQKGDIAEGYSVSREKKESFPLTVTSAQKNPTAFYLCASSTVYTDTQYFGPGTRLTVL.

This clonotype was detected ten times or more. J is TRBJ2-6 and V is TRBV29-1, with 9 nucleotides matching TRBD1. The CDR3 has 14 amino acids. V lost 6 bases, J lost 2 bases, and 2 bases stayed unmatched. CDR1 and CDR2 from the germline V gene are SQVTM and ANQGSEA. This CDR3 is CSVWDRAGANVLTF. CDR3 nucleotides: TGCAGCGTCTGGGACAGGGCTGGGGCCAACGTCCTGACTTTC. Complete variable domain (other parts from reference TRBV29-1 and TRBJ2-6): SAVISQKPSRDICQRGTSLTIQCQVDSQVTMMFWYRQQPGQSLTLIATANQGSEATYESGFVIDKFPISRPNLTFSTLTVSNMSPEDSSIYLCSVWDRAGANVLTFGAGSRLTVL.

This sequence joins TRBV4-1 and TRBJ1-4; 7 bases map to TRBD1. Germline lookup yields CDR1 MGHRA and CDR2 YSYEKL. The CDR3 runs 17 residues. Trimming cost V 4 bases and J 1 base; bases outside gene matches: 9. The CDR3 DNA sequence: TGCGCCAGCAGCCTAGAGGCAGGGGGAGTAACTAATGAAAAACTGTTTTTT. Protein: CASSLEAGGVTNEKLFF.

CDR3 region: CISSLGSGGQETQYF. As DNA, the CDR3 is TGTATCAGCAGCTTAGGGAGCGGGGGACAAGAGACCCAGTACTTC. This chain links TRBV7-8 with TRBJ2-5; 8 nucleotides line up with TRBD2. Per the germline V gene, CDR1 is SGHVS and CDR2 is FQNEAQ. CDR3 length equals 15 residues.

Only a few counts were recorded for this clonotype. The chain combines TRBV12-3 or TRBV12-4 with TRBJ2-4, with 11 bases aligning to TRBD2. V dropped 6 bases and J dropped 0; count of bases not matched to a gene: 7. The CDR3 extends over 17 amino acids. The CDR3 sequence is CASSGTSGPIAKNIQYF. The CDR3 nucleotides read TGTGCCAGCAGCGGGACTAGCGGTCCAATAGCCAAAAACATTCAGTACTTC.

This clonotype appeared a few times. A read error is possible here, since a much larger clone lies one base away. The CDR3 DNA follows: TGTGCCCGATCAGGGGCTAGCGGGATATCCTACAATGAGCAGTACTTC. It yields the protein CARSGASGISYNEQYF. The chain is built from TRBV10-3 and TRBJ2-4; 9 nucleotides agree with TRBD2. J was trimmed by 13 bases and V by 11 bases; bases with no gene match: 24. Germline loops: CDR1 ENHRY, CDR2 SYGVKD. This CDR3 has 16 residues.

This clonotype was counted ten times or more. This chain uses TRBV6-5 with TRBJ2-7; 9 bases match TRBD1. The germline CDR1 and CDR2 sequences are MNHEY and SVGAGI. J gave up 3 bases and V 6 bases, and 3 bases lay outside the gene matches. The CDR3 spans 13 residues. This CDR3 reads CASRGTGSYEQYF. The CDR3 region has the DNA TGTGCCAGCAGGGGGACAGGGAGCTACGAGCAGTACTTC.

For this clonotype: A much more abundant neighbour one base away suggests this may be a read error. The rearrangement links TRBV5-5 to TRBJ1-2; D unresolved. Germline-derived CDR1 and CDR2 are SGHKS and YYEKEE (reference sequence). The CDR3 spans 13 residues. The CDR3 region is CASSLFRTYGHTF. CDR3 nucleotides: TGTGCCAGCAGCTTATTTCGGACTTATGGCCACACCTTC.

The genes are TRBV24-1 and TRBJ1-1; D unresolved. The germline V gene has CDR1 KGHDR and CDR2 SFDVKD. This CDR3 has 11 amino acids. Trimming left V 8 bases short and J 5 bases short, with 8 bases between. The chain's CDR3 is CATMRETEAFF. The CDR3 DNA reads as TGTGCCACCATGAGGGAAACTGAAGCTTTCTTT.

This clonotype has just a few counts. The J gene is TRBJ1-2, the V gene TRBV20-1, with D tentatively TRBD1 (6 bases). The CDR3 contains 13 residues. Germline CDR1 DFQATT, CDR2 SNEGSKA (reference sequence). Trimming took off 2 bases at V and 4 bases at J, with 11 bases between the two ends. The CDR3, as DNA: TGCAGTGCTAGAAGGGGGGAGGTCTATGGCTACACCTTC. This encodes CSARRGEVYGYTF.

The chain recombines TRBV10-3 with TRBJ1-2; D is ambiguous. Germline values: CDR1 ENHRY, CDR2 SYGVKD. Trimming pared 10 bases from V and 0 bases from J, leaving 9 bases between. The CDR3 runs to 12 residues. CDR3 protein: CATKQTNYGYTF. The CDR3 DNA reads as TGTGCCACCAAACAGACTAACTATGGCTACACCTTC.

This clonotype was seen only a few times. The chain uses TRBV18 and TRBJ1-4; tentative D call: TRBD1 (5 bases). Trimming took off 2 bases at V and 4 bases at J, with 14 bases between the two ends. CDR3 length: 16 amino acids. Germline V gives CDR1 KGHSH, CDR2 LQKENI. CDR3 in DNA: TGTGCCAGCTCACCAAGCAGCCCCGGGGGTAATGAAAAACTGTTTTTT. Amino acid sequence: CASSPSSPGGNEKLFF. Using reference TRBV18 and TRBJ1-4 for the parts outside the CDR3, the full variable domain is NAGVMQNPRHLVRRRGQEARLRCSPMKGHSHVYWYRQLPEEGLKFMVYLQKENIIDESGMPKERFSAEFPKEGPSILRIQQVVRGDSAAYFCASSPSSPGGNEKLFFGSGTQLSVL.

This clonotype was observed a few times. The chain carries TRBV28 and TRBJ1-3; 10 nucleotides match TRBD1. There are 16 residues in the CDR3. J was trimmed by 4 bases and V by 3 bases; bases with no gene match: 6. Germline V gene sequence: CDR1 MDHEN, CDR2 SYDVKM. The CDR3 nucleotides read TGTGCCAGCAGTTTCGGGACAGGGGCCGTCGGAAACACCATATATTTT. This translates into CASSFGTGAVGNTIYF.